The rows below give T cell receptor beta chains drawn from one sample of a study of monozygotic twins with inflammatory bowel disease. TCRdb re-analyzed the 5' RACE reads; it lists each CDR3 protein once, without DNA. Its table records fewer than 200,000 distinct CDR3 sequences. Source material: blood. The source of these receptors is a human donor with ulcerative colitis or Crohn's disease, or a healthy co-twin of an affected twin (not recorded which). The CDR3 runs from the conserved cysteine through the conserved F or W.

CDR3 protein: CASSQDPWTRRGYTF
V gene: TRBV4-1
J gene: TRBJ1-2

CDR3 protein: CAISESLLAGTPSEQYF
V gene: TRBV10-3
J gene: TRBJ2-7

CDR3 protein: CASSVGMNTEAFF
V gene: TRBV12-3/TRBV12-4
J gene: TRBJ1-1

CDR3 protein: CSAGWNSGETQYF
V gene: TRBV20-1
J gene: TRBJ2-5

CDR3 protein: CASSLGEGTRLRF
V gene: TRBV7-9
J gene: TRBJ1-1

CDR3 protein: CASSLKTSSLGTGELFF
V gene: TRBV3-1
J gene: TRBJ2-2

CDR3 protein: CASSTRTGDNSPLHF
V gene: TRBV9
J gene: TRBJ1-6

CDR3 protein: CSAGRQEVGGYTF
V gene: TRBV20-1
J gene: TRBJ1-2

CDR3 protein: CASSLDGDGYTF
V gene: TRBV5-1
J gene: TRBJ1-2

CDR3 protein: CASSRTSSTGELFF
V gene: TRBV5-6
J gene: TRBJ2-2

CDR3 protein: CASPPGGGQGNTIYF
V gene: TRBV19
J gene: TRBJ1-3

CDR3 protein: CASSLRTVLYQPQHF
V gene: TRBV19
J gene: TRBJ1-5

CDR3 protein: CSASPPFGDLNTGELFF
V gene: TRBV20-1
J gene: TRBJ2-2

CDR3 protein: CASSPRGRGYGANVLTF
V gene: TRBV6-1
J gene: TRBJ2-6